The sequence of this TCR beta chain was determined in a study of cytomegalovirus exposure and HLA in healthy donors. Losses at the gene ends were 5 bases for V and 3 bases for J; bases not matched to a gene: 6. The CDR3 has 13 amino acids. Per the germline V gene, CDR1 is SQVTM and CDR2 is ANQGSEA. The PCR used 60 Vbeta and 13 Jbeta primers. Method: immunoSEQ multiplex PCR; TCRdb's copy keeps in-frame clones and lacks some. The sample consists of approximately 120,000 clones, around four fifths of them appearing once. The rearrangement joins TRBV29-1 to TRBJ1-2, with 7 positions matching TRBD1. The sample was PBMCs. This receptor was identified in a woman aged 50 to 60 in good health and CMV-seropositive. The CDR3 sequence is CSVPTGSYYGYTF. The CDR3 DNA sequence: TGCAGCGTTCCGACAGGGAGCTACTATGGCTACACCTTC.